This entry describes one T cell receptor (beta chain). Sequencing used immunoSEQ multiplex PCR; TCRdb keeps in-frame clones, though not all of them. Among tens of thousands of clones, 90% to 95% were seen once, and the ten largest hold 6.8%. The data stem from a study of T cells in tuberculosis. On the study more broadly: CD1B tetramers identified T cells specific for mycobacterial lipid GMM. Samples predate treatment or fall within its first 7 days.

The CDR3 totals 15 residues. Germline loops: CDR1 MNHEY, CDR2 SVGAGI. The V end lost 5 bases, the J end lost 10 bases, and 21 bases lay between the germline ends. Indicated time point: new active TB diagnosis, blood taken before or within 7 days of starting treatment. Each patient had positive sputum smear microscopy and/or positive culture. The sequences come from PBMCs, collected at tuberculosis diagnosis. The rearrangement uses TRBV6-5 and TRBJ2-1; D perhaps matches TRBD2 (6 bases). The origin of this receptor is an adult with tuberculosis. The CDR3 sequence: CASSRGTVHIEEQFF. CDR3 coding DNA: TGTGCCAGCAGTCGCGGGACCGTACACATAGAAGAGCAGTTCTTC.